One sample yielded the 13 T cell receptor beta chains listed below, sequenced in a study of shared clonotypes between healthy human individuals (TCRdb year 2020). Libraries were prepared through the immunoSEQ multiplex PCR assay. TCRdb provides this immuneACCESS table in a form limited to in-frame rearrangements. Some clones are lacking; in checked studies, under half of them reflect an unresolved V gene, and why the rest are absent is not known. A total of roughly 530,000 clones appear in this sample, about 95% of them only once. Jointly, the top ten make up approximately 0.062% of the sample. Sequencing was performed on naive CD4+ T cells sorted from blood. Taken with the paper, the label for cell subset or site translates to: CD45RA+ positively selected. The receptor source for this set is a woman in her 30s in good health.

This clone was found once. This chain links TRBV5-4 with TRBJ2-7; perhaps TRBD2 as D (7 bases). Trimming removed 3 bases at V and 3 bases at J, with 16 bases between. Germline CDR1 SGHNT, CDR2 YYREEE (reference sequence). This CDR3 spans 15 amino acids. In DNA form, the CDR3 reads TGTGCCAGCAGCTCTGGGGGCGGGAGAGTCTACGAGCAGTACTTC. It codes for CASSSGGGRVYEQYF.

This clone has just one count. The chain links TRBV28 to TRBJ2-7; TRBD2 is a possible D gene (5 bases). The CDR3 runs 12 residues. Trimming removed 2 bases from V and 6 bases from J, with 8 bases in between. In germline, CDR1 is MDHEN, CDR2 SYDVKM. CDR3 DNA sequence: TGTGCCAGCAGTTTAAGAGGGAGCGAGCAGTACTTC. The encoded protein is CASSLRGSEQYF.

This chain connects TRBV28 to TRBJ2-2; the D gene could be TRBD1 or TRBD2 (5 bases each). Germline V gives CDR1 MDHEN, CDR2 SYDVKM. The CDR3 is made up of 14 amino acids. V lost 7 bases and J lost 4, with 13 bases in between. DNA for the CDR3: TGTGCCAGCACCCCCGGGACGGCCACCGGGGAGCTGTTTTTT. Translation: CASTPGTATGELFF.

V gene TRBV6-1 combines with J gene TRBJ1-3; D not resolved. Deletions cut 0 bases from V and 0 bases from J, with 9 bases between. Germline CDR1 reads MNHNS; CDR2 reads SASEGT. This CDR3 has 16 amino acids. CDR3 coding DNA: TGTGCCAGCAGTGAAGCGTTCCAGAGCTCTGGAAACACCATATATTTT. Translating it yields CASSEAFQSSGNTIYF.

The chain links TRBV6-1 to TRBJ2-7; either TRBD1 or TRBD2 may fit D (5 bases each). The CDR3 has 15 amino acids. From germline, CDR1 is MNHNS and CDR2 SASEGT. The V gene lost 2 bases and the J gene lost 0 bases, with 11 bases spanning the gap. CDR3 sequence: CASSELMGTSYEQYF. CDR3 nucleotide sequence: TGTGCCAGCAGTGAATTGATGGGGACCTCCTACGAGCAGTACTTC.

V and J are TRBV5-1 and TRBJ1-5; the D gene is possibly TRBD1 (6 bases). The V gene's germline CDR1 is SGHRS and CDR2 YFSETQ. V was cut by 1 base and J by 5 bases, with 10 bases left in between. The CDR3 runs to 14 residues. CDR3 in DNA: TGCGCCAGCAGCTTGACAGGGATCGATCAGCCCCAGCATTTT. Residues: CASSLTGIDQPQHF.

The chain is built from TRBV5-8 and TRBJ1-2; weak D call: TRBD1 (5 bases). There are 13 residues in the CDR3. V was cut by 2 bases and J by 2 bases, with 7 bases left in between. Germline V lookup: CDR1 SGHTS, CDR2 YDEGEE. This CDR3 reads CASSFDRNYGYTF. The CDR3 coding sequence is TGTGCCAGCAGCTTCGACAGAAACTATGGCTACACCTTC.

The rearrangement uses TRBV28 and TRBJ2-5, with 9 bases fitting TRBD2. There are 16 residues in the CDR3. The V segment lost 8 bases and the J segment 5 bases; nucleotides outside the gene matches: 15. Germline CDR1 reads MDHEN; CDR2 reads SYDVKM. CDR3 DNA sequence: TGTGCCAGCGGCTACGGGCCTAGCGGGGTCCTGGAGACCCAGTACTTC. The encoded protein is CASGYGPSGVLETQYF.

This clone was detected only once. The rearrangement links TRBV2 to TRBJ2-7; D may be TRBD2 (5 bases). The CDR3 contains 13 residues. Germline V CDR1 and CDR2: SNHLY, FYNNEI. The V end was cut by 11 bases, the J end by 7 bases, with 21 bases between. The CDR3 nucleotides are TGTGCCCTCAGAGGGATAGGTCCTGGAGAGCAGTACTTC. It yields the protein CALRGIGPGEQYF.

V is TRBV6-5 and J is TRBJ1-1, with TRBD1 matching 10 bases. CDR1 and CDR2 from the germline V gene are MNHEY and SVGAGI. The CDR3 length is 13 residues. V lost 6 bases, J lost 11 bases, and 9 bases stayed unmatched. The CDR3 bases are TGTGCCAGCAGGGGGACGACAGGGGGCGAGGCTTTCTTT. Translating it yields CASRGTTGGEAFF.

V gene TRBV11-2 combines with J gene TRBJ1-2; TRBD1 aligns across 7 bases. Trimming removed 2 bases from V and 4 bases from J; junction bases left unmatched: 7. The CDR3 loop spans 15 amino acids. The V gene's germline CDR1 is SGHAT and CDR2 FQNNGV. The CDR3 sequence is CASSLRGRSGYGYTF. In DNA form, the CDR3 reads TGTGCCAGCAGCTTAAGGGGGCGCTCGGGCTATGGCTACACCTTC.

The V gene is TRBV2, the J gene TRBJ2-7, with 12 bases identical to TRBD2. The V gene end was trimmed by 6 bases and the J gene end by 2 bases; junction bases not matched to a gene: 5. The germline gives CDR1 SNHLY, CDR2 FYNNEI. The CDR3 has 15 amino acids. CDR3 sequence reads: CASRTTSGSPYEQYF. As DNA, the CDR3 is TGTGCCAGCAGGACGACTAGCGGGAGCCCCTACGAGCAGTACTTC. Looking up the rest from reference TRBV2 and TRBJ2-7 gives the full variable domain: EPEVTQTPSHQVTQMGQEVILRCVPISNHLYFYWYRQILGQKVEFLVSFYNNEISEKSEIFDDQFSVERPDGSNFTLKIRSTKLEDSAMYFCASRTTSGSPYEQYFGPGTRLTVT.

The genes are TRBV4-2 and TRBJ2-6, with unresolved D. This CDR3 has 18 residues. CDR1 is LGHNA, CDR2 YNFKEQ, per germline. The V end was cut by 5 bases, the J end by 0 bases, with 17 bases between. The CDR3 is CASSLDPGRHSGANVLTF. DNA for the CDR3: TGTGCCAGCAGCTTAGACCCCGGCAGACACTCTGGGGCCAACGTCCTGACTTTC.